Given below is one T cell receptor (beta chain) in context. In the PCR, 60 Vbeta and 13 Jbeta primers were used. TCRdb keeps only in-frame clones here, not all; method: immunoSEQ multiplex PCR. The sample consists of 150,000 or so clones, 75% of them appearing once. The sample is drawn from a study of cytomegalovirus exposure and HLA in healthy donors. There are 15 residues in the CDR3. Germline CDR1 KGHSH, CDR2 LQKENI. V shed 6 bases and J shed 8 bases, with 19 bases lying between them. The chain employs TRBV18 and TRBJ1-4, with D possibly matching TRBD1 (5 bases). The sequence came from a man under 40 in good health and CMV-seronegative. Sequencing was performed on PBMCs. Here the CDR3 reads CASSRDRTEREKLFF. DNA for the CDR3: TGTGCCAGCTCTCGCGACAGAACTGAGAGGGAAAAACTGTTTTTT.